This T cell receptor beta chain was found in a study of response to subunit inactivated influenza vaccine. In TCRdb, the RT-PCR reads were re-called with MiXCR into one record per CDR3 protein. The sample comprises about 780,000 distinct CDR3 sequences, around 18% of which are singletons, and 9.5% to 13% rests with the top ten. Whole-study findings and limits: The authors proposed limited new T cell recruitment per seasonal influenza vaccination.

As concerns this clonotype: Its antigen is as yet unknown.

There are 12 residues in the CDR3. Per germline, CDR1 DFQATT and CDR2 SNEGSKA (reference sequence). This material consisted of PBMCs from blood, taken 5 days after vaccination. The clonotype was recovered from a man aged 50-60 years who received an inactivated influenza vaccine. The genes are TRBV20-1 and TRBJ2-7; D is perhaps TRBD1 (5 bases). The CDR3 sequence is CGLDRNQYEQYF. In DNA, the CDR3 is TGCGGATTAGACAGAAATCAATACGAGCAGTACTTC.